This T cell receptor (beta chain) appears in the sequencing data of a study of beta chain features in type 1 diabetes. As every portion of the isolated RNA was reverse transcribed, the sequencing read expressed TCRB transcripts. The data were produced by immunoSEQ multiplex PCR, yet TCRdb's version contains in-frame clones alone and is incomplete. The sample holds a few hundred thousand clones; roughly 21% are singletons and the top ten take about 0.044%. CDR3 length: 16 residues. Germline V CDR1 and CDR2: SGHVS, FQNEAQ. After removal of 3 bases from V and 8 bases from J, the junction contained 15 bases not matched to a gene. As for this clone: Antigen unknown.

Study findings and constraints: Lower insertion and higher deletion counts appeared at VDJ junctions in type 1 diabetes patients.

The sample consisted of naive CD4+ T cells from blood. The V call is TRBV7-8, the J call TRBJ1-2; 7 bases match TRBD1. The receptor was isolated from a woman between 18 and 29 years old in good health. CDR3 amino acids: CASSFSSPQVRGGYTF. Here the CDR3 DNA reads TGTGCCAGCAGCTTTTCCTCTCCACAAGTCAGGGGGGGCTACACCTTC.